This is a list of T cell receptor beta chains from one sample in a study of T cells after yellow fever vaccination. TCRdb reprocessed the 5' RACE reads via MiXCR and lists one record per CDR3 protein. The data hold 620,000 or so distinct CDR3 sequences, with 9% to 15% observed a single time. Sample: PBMCs, taken on the day of the yellow fever booster vaccination. The origin of the receptors is a man aged 30 to 39 who received the YFV17D yellow fever vaccine. CDR3s include the opening cysteine and the closing phenylalanine or tryptophan. A D gene is named only where the DNA matches it firmly. Only some rows state a clone size, as once, few, many or a class for expanded clones.

J,D,size,V,DNA,CDR3
TRBJ2-7,-,-,TRBV5-1,TGCGCCAGCAGCTTGGACGGACCGGGCTACGAGCAGTACTTC,CASSLDGPGYEQYF
TRBJ2-7,TRBD2,-,TRBV27,TGTGCCAGCAGTTCCCCTGGGACTAGCGGGAGTCTGTACGAGCAGTACTTC,CASSSPGTSGSLYEQYF
TRBJ2-7,TRBD1,few,TRBV30,TGTGCCTGGGGACAGGTATCCTACGAGCAGTACTTC,CAWGQVSYEQYF
TRBJ2-2,-,-,TRBV20-1,TGCAGTGCTAAGGGGCGGGGGAACACCGGGGAGCTGTTTTTT,CSAKGRGNTGELFF
TRBJ2-2,-,-,TRBV7-2,TGTGCCAGCAAAGAACTCCGAGTCGCCGGGGAGCTGTTTTTT,CASKELRVAGELFF
TRBJ2-7,-,few,TRBV6-1,TGTGCCAGCAGTCCGGACAGCTTCAGAGCGGCCTACGAGCAGTACTTC,CASSPDSFRAAYEQYF
TRBJ2-3,-,-,TRBV5-1,TGCGCCAGCAGCGCGAGTGGGGAGAGGGATACGCAGTATTTT,CASSASGERDTQYF
TRBJ2-2,-,-,TRBV6-1,TGTGCCAGCAACCCTGCGGGCCGGGGGCGGATTTACACCGGGGAGCTGTTTTTT,CASNPAGRGRIYTGELFF
TRBJ1-1,-,few,TRBV20-1,TGCAGTGCTAGAAGGGTACAGGGTGTGAACACTGAAGCTTTCTTT,CSARRVQGVNTEAFF
TRBJ2-7,TRBD2,few,TRBV5-5,TGTGCCAGCGGCCGAGGACTAGCCTACGAGCAGTACTTC,CASGRGLAYEQYF
TRBJ2-3,-,-,TRBV5-1,TGCGCCAGCAGCTTGGCCCAGGGTGGGTCAGATACGCAGTATTTT,CASSLAQGGSDTQYF